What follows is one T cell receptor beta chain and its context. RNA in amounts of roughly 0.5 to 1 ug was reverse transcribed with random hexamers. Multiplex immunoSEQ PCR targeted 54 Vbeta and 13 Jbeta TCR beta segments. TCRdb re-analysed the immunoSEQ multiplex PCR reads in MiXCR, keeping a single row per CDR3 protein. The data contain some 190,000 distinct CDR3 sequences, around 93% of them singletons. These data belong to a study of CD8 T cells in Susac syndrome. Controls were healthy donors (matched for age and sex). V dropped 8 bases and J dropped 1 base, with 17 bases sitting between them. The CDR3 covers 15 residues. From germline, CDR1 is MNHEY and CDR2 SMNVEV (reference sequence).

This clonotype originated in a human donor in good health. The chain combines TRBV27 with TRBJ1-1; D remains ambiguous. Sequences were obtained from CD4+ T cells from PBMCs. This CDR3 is CASVGYGVGNTEAFF. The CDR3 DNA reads TGTGCCAGCGTGGGGTACGGGGTCGGGAACACTGAAGCTTTCTTT.